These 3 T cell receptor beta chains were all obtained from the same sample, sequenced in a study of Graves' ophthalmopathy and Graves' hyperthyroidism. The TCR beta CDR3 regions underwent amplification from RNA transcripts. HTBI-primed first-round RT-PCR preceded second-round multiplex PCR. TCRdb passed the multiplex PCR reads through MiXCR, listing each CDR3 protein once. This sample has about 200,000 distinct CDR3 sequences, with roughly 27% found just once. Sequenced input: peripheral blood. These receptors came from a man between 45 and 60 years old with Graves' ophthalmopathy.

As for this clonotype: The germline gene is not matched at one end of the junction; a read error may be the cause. CDR3 amino acids: CAISLLGQGKDTQHF. In DNA, the CDR3 is TGTGCCATCAGTTTACTGGGACAGGGGAAAGATACCCAGCACTTC. The V gene is TRBV12-3 or TRBV12-4, the J gene TRBJ2-5, with 10 nucleotides matching TRBD1. The CDR3 extends over 15 amino acids.

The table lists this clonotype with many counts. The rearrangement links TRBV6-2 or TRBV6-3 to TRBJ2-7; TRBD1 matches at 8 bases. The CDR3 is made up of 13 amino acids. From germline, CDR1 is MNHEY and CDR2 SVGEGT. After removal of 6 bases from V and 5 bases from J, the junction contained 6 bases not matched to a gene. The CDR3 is CASRLTDRDEQYF. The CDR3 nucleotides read TGTGCCAGCAGGCTTACGGACAGGGACGAGCAGTACTTC.

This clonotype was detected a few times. The CDR3 here is CASNLQGPTPAFF. The DNA for the CDR3 is TGTGCCAGCAACTTACAGGGACCAACGCCAGCTTTCTTT. The chain has TRBV28 and TRBJ1-1; perhaps TRBD1 as D (6 bases). Trimming cost V 7 bases and J 10 bases, with 19 bases left between them. This CDR3 is built from 13 residues. CDR1 and CDR2 (germline): MDHEN, SYDVKM. The entire variable domain, with the rest obtained from reference TRBV28 and TRBJ1-1, is as follows: DVKVTQSSRYLVKRTGEKVFLECVQDMDHENMFWYRQDPGLGLRLIYFSYDVKMKEKGDIPEGYSVSREKKERFSLILESASTNQTSMYLCASNLQGPTPAFFGQGTRLTVV.